The entry below describes one TCR beta chain. This record belongs to a study of blood T cell repertoires in COVID-19. CDR3 length: 16 amino acids. Germline V gene data show CDR1 as SQVTM and CDR2 as ANQGSEA. The germline V and J ends were trimmed by 4 bases and 0 bases, with 13 bases remaining between them. The table came from immunoSEQ multiplex PCR; TCRdb's copy has only in-frame clones and leaves some out. The sample consists of about 120,000 clones, 65% to 85% of them appearing once. Sequencing was done on a sample of peripheral blood. The TCR originated in a man in his 70s with acute or convalescent COVID-19. The chain carries TRBV29-1 and TRBJ2-6; D perhaps matches TRBD1 (6 bases). This chain's CDR3 is CSVGNRVNSGANVLTF. For the CDR3, the DNA is TGCAGCGTTGGAAACAGGGTAAACTCTGGGGCCAACGTCCTGACTTTC.